The clone carrying this T cell receptor (beta chain) occurred a few times. The source of the sample is a study of shared clonotypes between healthy human individuals. The assay was immunoSEQ multiplex PCR, and TCRdb's table has in-frame clones only and misses some. This sample yields 500,000 to 700,000 clones, of which approximately 95% are seen a single time; about 0.11% belongs to the top ten. Cells designated naive CD8 were CD45RO-negative and were positively selected for CCR7, with terminally differentiated effector memory CD45RA+ cells excluded. This CDR3 has 13 amino acids. With 2 bases removed from V and 1 base from J, the gap between germline ends came to 6 bases. Per the germline V gene, CDR1 is SGHDT and CDR2 is YYEEEE.

The gene calls are TRBV5-6 and TRBJ1-1, with D possibly being TRBD1 (5 bases). The source is a woman aged 25 to 39 in good health. Sequencing was carried out using naive CD8+ T cells sorted from blood. CDR3 nucleotides: TGTGCCAGCAGCTTTGGGGGGAACACTGAAGCTTTCTTT. Protein sequence: CASSFGGNTEAFF. Complete variable domain (other parts from reference TRBV5-6 and TRBJ1-1): DAGVTQSPTHLIKTRGQQVTLRCSPKSGHDTVSWYQQALGQGPQFIFQYYEEEERQRGNFPDRFSGHQFPNYSSELNVNALLLGDSALYLCASSFGGNTEAFFGQGTRLTVV.